This T cell receptor beta chain emerged from a study of control samples from healthy donors and cancer patients. This clone was counted a few times. The data were produced by immunoSEQ multiplex PCR, yet TCRdb's version contains in-frame clones alone and is incomplete. Of some 100,000 clones detected, 85% to 95% appear once; the ten largest clones hold 8%. The CDR3 spans 13 residues. Trimming took 4 bases from V and 5 from J, leaving 12 bases between them. CDR1 SGHRS and CDR2 YFSETQ come from the germline V gene. The chain carries TRBV5-1 and TRBJ1-1; weak D call: TRBD1 (5 bases). Sequenced input: blood. The TCR comes from a man younger than 35 in good health. The CDR3 nucleotides read TGCGCCAGCAGCCGTGGACAAGGGACTGAAGCTTTCTTT. This codes for CASSRGQGTEAFF.